The 22 T cell receptor beta chains in this list originate from one sample, sequenced in a study of CD8+CD57+ T cells in acquired aplastic anemia. The template for TCR beta VDJ and CDR3 sequence profiling was genomic DNA. MiXCR, run by TCRdb on the reads, gives a single entry per CDR3 protein. The sample shows about 220,000 distinct CDR3 sequences, roughly 35% of them seen only once. The source material was sorted CD4+, CD8+, or CD8+CD57+ T cells (not recorded which) from PBMCs. All receptors come from a human donor in good health, serving as a control.

In the case of this clonotype: This could be a read error, since a much larger clone is one nucleotide away. The V gene is TRBV20-1, the J gene TRBJ2-3; the D gene is possibly TRBD1 (6 bases). Germline V gives CDR1 DFQATT, CDR2 SNEGSKA (reference sequence). There are 14 residues in the CDR3. V was shortened by 3 bases and J by 2 bases, with 12 bases between the two germline ends. The DNA for the CDR3 is TGCAGTGCTAGGGACAGTAGATCCACAGATACGCAGTATTTT. Residues: CSARDSRSTDTQYF.

The chain combines TRBV18 with TRBJ2-1; D possibly corresponds to TRBD1 (5 bases). Germline V gene data show CDR1 as KGHSH and CDR2 as LQKENI. Deletions cut 4 bases from V and 1 base from J, with 14 bases between. The CDR3 extends over 16 amino acids. The CDR3 loop is CASSLRGSGSYNEQFF. DNA of the CDR3: TGTGCCAGCTCACTAAGGGGTTCTGGATCCTACAATGAGCAGTTCTTC.

The chain is built from TRBV6-1 and TRBJ2-3, with TRBD1 identical over 7 bases. Germline assignment: CDR1 MNHNS and CDR2 SASEGT. This CDR3 region has 16 residues. Germline trimming cut 6 bases from V and 1 base from J; bases unmatched to any gene: 10. This CDR3 is CASSLGRQGGTDTQYF. The CDR3 region has the DNA TGTGCCAGCAGCCTCGGACGACAGGGTGGCACAGATACGCAGTATTTT.

To note about this clonotype: The conserved phenylalanine or tryptophan normally closing the CDR3 is absent here, so this likely arose from a read error. The DNA is left out, because the CDR3 cannot be placed on it with certainty; the CDR3 is given as TCRdb lists it. CDR3 amino acids: CASSGRRYGYAL. The rearrangement links TRBV7-6 to TRBJ1-2. The CDR3 is made up of 12 amino acids, end residues included. Germline V lookup: CDR1 SGHVS, CDR2 FNYEAQ.

The rearrangement links TRBV20-1 to TRBJ2-3; possible D gene TRBD2, 5 bases. V dropped 6 bases and J dropped 3 bases, with 13 bases sitting between them. This CDR3 region has 13 residues. Germline V gene sequence: CDR1 DFQATT, CDR2 SNEGSKA (reference sequence). The CDR3 DNA follows: TGCAGTGCCAGCAGACTAACGACAGATACGCAGTATTTT. As protein: CSASRLTTDTQYF.

This clonotype showed up just a few times. The chain has TRBV10-3 and TRBJ2-1; 11 bases fit TRBD1. Germline-derived CDR1 and CDR2 are ENHRY and SYGVKD. The J segment lost 3 bases and the V segment lost 3 bases, leaving 4 bases of the junction unmatched. This CDR3 has 16 amino acids. CDR3 nucleotide sequence: TGTGCCATCAGTGAAGGGGGGACAGGGGGCTACAATGAGCAGTTCTTC. Translated: CAISEGGTGGYNEQFF.

In its sample, this clonotype was seen a few times. The V call is TRBV20-1, the J call TRBJ2-1; tentative D call: TRBD1 (7 bases). V lost 4 bases to trimming and J lost 4 bases, with 17 bases between them. The CDR3 spans 15 residues. The germline CDR1 and CDR2 sequences are DFQATT and SNEGSKA (reference sequence). The CDR3, as DNA: TGCAGTGCTACCTACGCGGGACAGATTTACAATGAGCAGTTCTTC. This encodes CSATYAGQIYNEQFF.

This clonotype was seen repeatedly, ten times or more. The chain links TRBV2 to TRBJ1-2; 11 bases align to TRBD1. V shed 0 bases and J 2 bases; nucleotides not matched to a gene: 2. The CDR3 is 16 residues long. CDR1 SNHLY and CDR2 FYNNEI come from the germline V gene. CDR3 DNA: TGTGCCAGCAGTGAAGCCTGGACAGGGGGCAACTATGGCTACACCTTC. It is translated as CASSEAWTGGNYGYTF.

This chain uses TRBV7-9 with TRBJ1-2; D is ambiguous. The CDR3 extends over 14 amino acids. Germline lookup yields CDR1 SEHNR and CDR2 FQNEAQ (reference sequence). Trimming stripped 5 bases from V and 3 bases from J, with 13 bases between. CDR3 region: CASSDAVGDYGYTF. The CDR3 DNA reads TGTGCCAGCAGCGACGCAGTTGGTGACTATGGCTACACCTTC. Full variable domain (outside the CDR3, taken from reference TRBV7-9 and TRBJ1-2): DTGVSQNPRHKITKRGQNVTFRCDPISEHNRLYWYRQTLGQGPEFLTYFQNEAQLEKSRLLSDRFSAERPKGSFSTLEIQRTEQGDSAMYLCASSDAVGDYGYTFGSGTRLTVV.

This clonotype occurred a few times. The chain employs TRBV29-1 and TRBJ2-3; D is uncertain. Per the germline V gene, CDR1 is SQVTM and CDR2 is ANQGSEA. V was pared by 6 bases and J by 4 bases, with 17 bases between. The CDR3 contains 14 residues. DNA for the CDR3: TGCAGCGTAGGGCGGCAGATAGACGCAGATACGCAGTATTTT. Translated, it gives CSVGRQIDADTQYF.

The V call is TRBV5-1, the J call TRBJ1-1; 7 positions agree with TRBD1. The CDR3 sequence is 12 residues long. Germline CDR1 SGHRS, CDR2 YFSETQ. Trimming cost V 7 bases and J 8 bases; bases outside gene matches: 8. CDR3 region: CASRGTAGEAFF. DNA of the CDR3: TGCGCCAGCCGGGGGACAGCGGGAGAAGCTTTCTTT.

The table lists this clonotype with many counts. This chain links TRBV2 with TRBJ1-6; maybe TRBD1 (6 bases). This CDR3 is built from 14 residues. Trimming took off 3 bases at V and 9 bases at J, with 12 bases between the two ends. Germline V gene lookup returns CDR1 SNHLY and CDR2 FYNNEI. This chain's CDR3 is CASSDSQGTSPLHF. CDR3 nucleotide sequence: TGTGCCAGCAGTGATTCCCAGGGGACTTCACCCCTCCACTTT.

Points on this clonotype: Lacking the conserved final phenylalanine or tryptophan, this CDR3 likely reflects a read error. The chain combines TRBV7-2 with TRBJ2-2; D possibly corresponds to TRBD1 (5 bases). Per germline, CDR1 SGHTA and CDR2 FQGNSA. This CDR3 has 16 amino acids. Trimming stripped 0 bases from V and 3 bases from J, with 11 bases between. The CDR3 is CASSLAGQGYTGELFI. CDR3 sequence (DNA): TGTGCCAGCAGCTTAGCGGGCCAGGGATACACCGGGGAGCTGTTTATT.

A single count supports this clonotype. The chain joins TRBV19 to TRBJ1-6; 9 bases match TRBD1. The germline CDR1 and CDR2 sequences are LNHDA and SQIVND (reference sequence). The CDR3 is 15 amino acids. The V segment lost 5 bases and the J segment 5 bases; nucleotides outside the gene matches: 4. This chain's CDR3 is CASSARTGDNSPLHF. CDR3 sequence (DNA): TGTGCCAGTAGTGCGAGGACAGGGGATAATTCACCCCTCCACTTT.

Note on this clonotype: A much larger clone lies a single base off, so this may be a read error. This chain joins TRBV4-2 and TRBJ1-1; D ambiguous. Germline CDR1 reads LGHNA; CDR2 reads YNFKEQ. Trimming removed 9 bases from V and 0 bases from J, with 23 bases in between. The CDR3 covers 17 residues. The CDR3 loop reads CASGKAPGRTMNTEAFF. The CDR3 region has the DNA TGTGCCAGTGGTAAGGCTCCCGGCAGAACCATGAACACTGAAGCTTTCTTT.

This chain joins TRBV2 and TRBJ1-6; TRBD1 is a possible D gene (5 bases). V shed 6 bases and J shed 6 bases, with 9 bases lying between them. This CDR3 comprises 13 residues. Germline V gene lookup returns CDR1 SNHLY and CDR2 FYNNEI. CDR3: CASRTAGNSPLHF. The DNA of the CDR3 is TGTGCCAGCAGGACAGCTGGTAATTCACCCCTCCACTTT. The full variable domain, its missing parts supplied by reference TRBV2 and TRBJ1-6, is EPEVTQTPSHQVTQMGQEVILRCVPISNHLYFYWYRQILGQKVEFLVSFYNNEISEKSEIFDDQFSVERPDGSNFTLKIRSTKLEDSAMYFCASRTAGNSPLHFGNGTRLTVT.

This clonotype was seen a handful of times. This may arise from a read error, as a much more abundant clone is one base away. The chain has TRBV7-9 and TRBJ1-2; unclear D gene. CDR1 and CDR2 from the germline V gene are SEHNR and FQNEAQ (reference sequence). This CDR3 region has 14 residues. Written as DNA, the CDR3 is TGTGTCAGCAGCTTAGTTACAGAGCGCTATGGCTACACCTTC. Its protein is CVSSLVTERYGYTF.

The CDR3 nucleotides are TGTGCCATCAGTGACAAACAGGGGGGAATGGGACGTCAGCCCCAGCATTTT. Translation gives CAISDKQGGMGRQPQHF. The V gene is TRBV10-3, the J gene TRBJ1-5; TRBD1 agrees at 8 bases. Trimming cost V 3 bases and J 6 bases; bases outside gene matches: 13. The CDR3 is made up of 17 amino acids. Germline values: CDR1 ENHRY, CDR2 SYGVKD.

A note on this clonotype: A much larger clone lies a single base off, so this may be a read error. This chain connects TRBV20-1 to TRBJ2-3, with D possibly TRBD2 on 5 matching bases. The germline gives CDR1 DFQATT, CDR2 SNEGSKA (reference sequence). This CDR3 is 14 amino acids long. The CDR3 nucleotides read TGCAATGCTAGCTCGGCTCCCCAGGCAGATACGCAGTATTTT. Its translation: CNASSAPQADTQYF.

This clonotype was seen repeatedly, ten times or more. This chain joins TRBV6-5 and TRBJ2-7; D gene ambiguous. The germline V gene encodes CDR1 MNHEY and CDR2 SVGAGI. The CDR3 is made up of 12 amino acids. The V end was cut by 6 bases, the J end by 2 bases, with 8 bases between. The CDR3 bases are TGTGCCAGCAGCCGGACGGCCTACGAGCAGTACTTC. Amino acids: CASSRTAYEQYF.

Ten or more counts support this clonotype. The chain has TRBV7-6 and TRBJ1-2; the D gene is possibly TRBD1 (6 bases). Germline V lookup: CDR1 SGHVS, CDR2 FNYEAQ. The V end was cut by 5 bases, the J end by 4 bases, with 11 bases between. This CDR3 has 13 amino acids. The CDR3 DNA reads as TGTGCCAGCAGCAGGGGGTCAGCCTATGGCTACACCTTC. Its protein product is CASSRGSAYGYTF.

This sequence joins TRBV15 and TRBJ2-7; TRBD1 matches at 8 bases. Germline lookup yields CDR1 LNHNV and CDR2 YYDKDF (reference sequence). Germline trimming cut 5 bases from V and 4 bases from J; bases unmatched to any gene: 10. This CDR3 is 15 amino acids long. The CDR3 region is CATSSGTGQSYEQYF. The CDR3 bases are TGTGCCACCAGCTCCGGGACAGGCCAATCTTACGAGCAGTACTTC.